These 22 T cell receptor beta chains came from one sample sequenced in a study of shared T cell receptors in the human thymus. The assay was immunoSEQ multiplex PCR, and TCRdb's table has in-frame clones only and misses some. The table lists some 760,000 clones, approximately 83% of them singletons. These records were also assigned to another study, of human thymus T cells.

Sequenced material: thymocytes. Receptors originate from a girl under three years old with a congenital heart defect.

The genes are TRBV27 and TRBJ2-7; D is unclear. Germline V gene sequence: CDR1 MNHEY, CDR2 SMNVEV (reference sequence). The CDR3 loop spans 13 amino acids. The V and J ends lost 8 bases and 3 bases respectively, with 14 bases between them. CDR3 loop: CASCPAGDYEQYF. The CDR3 bases are TGTGCCAGCTGTCCCGCAGGTGACTACGAGCAGTACTTC.

This clone was seen more than once but under ten times. The chain links TRBV11-2 to TRBJ1-4, with 9 bases identical to TRBD1. This CDR3 has 14 amino acids. The junction had 6 bases not matched to a gene; V was cut back by 5 bases and J by 8 bases. Per the germline V gene, CDR1 is SGHAT and CDR2 is FQNNGV. The CDR3 protein is CASSPSTGGEKLFF. CDR3 coding DNA: TGTGCCAGCAGCCCAAGTACAGGGGGCGAAAAACTGTTTTTT.

The chain recombines TRBV25-1 with TRBJ1-1, with 9 bases fitting TRBD1. This CDR3 has 15 amino acids. Germline V gene sequence: CDR1 MGHDK, CDR2 SYGVNS. Trimming at V came to 4 bases and at J to 5 bases, leaving 8 bases not matched to a gene. DNA for the CDR3: TGTGCCAGCAGTGCGATGACAGGGGGAGGAACTGAAGCTTTCTTT. Translation: CASSAMTGGGTEAFF.

Comments on this clone: Sequence at one end of the junction differs from germline and may be a read error. The chain couples TRBV5-4 to TRBJ1-2; a weak D match, TRBD1 (6 bases). CDR3 length: 11 amino acids. The germline V gene encodes CDR1 SGHNT and CDR2 YYREEE (reference sequence). This CDR3 is CASSFGDTFGF. CDR3 DNA: TGTGCCAGCAGCTTTGGGGACACCTTTGGCTTC.

This clone was picked up one time. The chain couples TRBV2 to TRBJ2-3, with a possible D match to TRBD1 (5 bases). Trimming stripped 3 bases from V and 4 bases from J, with 14 bases between. The germline gives CDR1 SNHLY, CDR2 FYNNEI. The CDR3 is 15 amino acids. This chain's CDR3 is CASSEPGPVADTQYF. The CDR3, as DNA: TGTGCCAGCAGTGAGCCAGGGCCGGTCGCAGATACGCAGTATTTT.

This clone has just one count. The rearrangement links TRBV10-1 to TRBJ1-1; possible D gene TRBD1, 5 bases. Germline V gives CDR1 WNHNN, CDR2 SYGVQD (reference sequence). CDR3 length: 17 residues. Trimming cost V 6 bases and J 0 bases, with 20 bases left between them. The CDR3 loop is CASSPKKRQSMNTEAFF. CDR3 nucleotide sequence: TGCGCCAGCAGCCCAAAGAAACGACAGTCCATGAACACTGAAGCTTTCTTT.

The chain has TRBV30 and TRBJ1-1, with D uncertain. Trimming removed 0 bases from V and 6 bases from J, with 5 bases in between. Germline V gene data show CDR1 as GTSNPN and CDR2 as SVGIG (reference sequence). The CDR3 spans 11 residues. The CDR3 sequence is CAWSVLSEAFF. The CDR3 DNA reads TGTGCCTGGAGTGTACTCTCTGAAGCTTTCTTT.

V is TRBV7-2 and J is TRBJ2-2; TRBD2 might be the D (7 bases). Germline lookup yields CDR1 SGHTA and CDR2 FQGNSA. This CDR3 is 16 amino acids long. The V gene lost 1 base and the J gene lost 1 base, with 10 bases spanning the gap. Written as DNA, the CDR3 is TGTGCCAGCAGCTTAGGAGGGGGGGGGAACACCGGGGAGCTGTTTTTT. Translating it yields CASSLGGGGNTGELFF.

The table lists this clone with a count of one. The genes are TRBV5-5 and TRBJ2-7, with TRBD1 matching over 7 bases. Germline CDR1 reads SGHKS; CDR2 reads YYEKEE (reference sequence). The CDR3 loop spans 17 amino acids. With V trimmed by 4 bases and J by 1 base, 14 bases remained unmatched. The CDR3 region has the DNA TGTGCCAGCAGCATTCACCGGGACAGCAAGGATTCCTACGAGCAGTACTTC. Translating gives CASSIHRDSKDSYEQYF.

This rearrangement joins TRBV4-1 to TRBJ2-7; 8 bases fit TRBD2. This CDR3 region has 18 residues. The J segment lost 0 bases and the V segment lost 0 bases, leaving 10 bases of the junction unmatched. CDR1 and CDR2 from the germline V gene are MGHRA and YSYEKL. DNA for the CDR3: TGCGCCAGCAGCCAAGATGATAGCGGGGAGGCGAGCTCCTACGAGCAGTACTTC. This translates into CASSQDDSGEASSYEQYF.

This chain joins TRBV7-6 and TRBJ2-1; the match to TRBD1 covers 12 bases. V shed 5 bases, J shed 7 bases, and the junction held 3 bases outside the gene matches. Germline V gene data show CDR1 as SGHVS and CDR2 as FNYEAQ. The CDR3 extends over 14 amino acids. Written as DNA, the CDR3 is TGTGCCAGCAGCGGGGGACAGGGGGCGAATGAGCAGTTCTTC. Protein product: CASSGGQGANEQFF.

The rearrangement uses TRBV15 and TRBJ1-1; D is ambiguous. Germline values: CDR1 LNHNV, CDR2 YYDKDF (reference sequence). This CDR3 comprises 15 residues. Between the trimmed V and J ends, which lost 8 bases and 5 bases, there was a span of 21 bases. The CDR3 DNA is TGTGCCACCCGATTGGAACGGGTGGAGGGTACTGAAGCTTTCTTT. The encoded protein is CATRLERVEGTEAFF.

The chain has TRBV5-4 and TRBJ2-1; 16 bases match TRBD2. The germline V gene has CDR1 SGHNT and CDR2 YYREEE (reference sequence). The CDR3 contains 16 residues. V lost 0 bases and J lost 10; bases outside the gene matches: 4. CDR3 nucleotide sequence: TGTGCCAGCAGCTTGGCGGGACTAGCGGGGGGGCGAGAGCAGTTCTTC. As protein: CASSLAGLAGGREQFF.

This clone was seen a single time. CDR3 sequence reads: CASSGPNMAGGFYEQYF. The DNA for the CDR3 is TGTGCCAGCAGTGGCCCAAATATGGCGGGGGGCTTCTACGAGCAGTACTTC. This sequence joins TRBV2 and TRBJ2-7, with 8 bases that match TRBD2. The junction had 14 bases not matched to a gene; V was cut back by 4 bases and J by 3 bases. The CDR3 consists of 17 residues. Per germline, CDR1 SNHLY and CDR2 FYNNEI.

The V call is TRBV7-9, the J call TRBJ2-1, with 13 bases that match TRBD2. The CDR3 covers 16 residues. Germline loops: CDR1 SEHNR, CDR2 FQNEAQ (reference sequence). Trimming removed 5 bases from V and 7 bases from J; junction bases left unmatched: 8. CDR3 loop: CASSEPTSGGINEQFF. In DNA, the CDR3 is TGTGCCAGCAGCGAGCCGACTAGCGGGGGGATAAATGAGCAGTTCTTC.

The chain couples TRBV11-2 to TRBJ1-1; D gene uncertain. The V end lost 0 bases, the J end lost 8 bases, and 10 bases lay between the germline ends. In germline, CDR1 is SGHAT, CDR2 FQNNGV. This CDR3 has 13 residues. The CDR3 DNA is TGTGCCAGCAGCTTAGATAATCAGTTGGAAGCTTTCTTT. This encodes CASSLDNQLEAFF.

The rearrangement joins TRBV9 to TRBJ1-1; D possibly corresponds to TRBD1 (5 bases). The CDR3 covers 17 residues. Trimming took 5 bases from V and 3 from J, leaving 23 bases between them. Looked up from germline, CDR1 is SGDLS and CDR2 is YYNGEE. The CDR3 loop reads CASSTLRDDHPYTEAFF. Here the CDR3 DNA reads TGTGCCAGCAGTACCCTGCGGGACGACCATCCCTACACTGAAGCTTTCTTT.

J is TRBJ1-2 and V is TRBV6-5, with 9 bases that match TRBD1. CDR1 and CDR2 (germline): MNHEY, SVGAGI. The CDR3 sequence is 15 residues long. With 5 bases clipped from V and 2 bases from J, the junction kept 6 bases outside the gene matches. CDR3 protein: CASSLGTGLNYGYTF. The CDR3 DNA is TGTGCCAGCAGTCTCGGGACAGGGTTAAACTATGGCTACACCTTC.

The V call is TRBV5-1, the J call TRBJ2-5, with TRBD2 matching 13 bases. The CDR3 covers 15 residues. Germline V gene sequence: CDR1 SGHRS, CDR2 YFSETQ. V lost 6 bases and J lost 8; bases outside the gene matches: 10. The CDR3 nucleotides read TGCGCCAGCACCGGGACTAGCGGGGTGGGTGAAACCCAGTACTTC. Translated, it gives CASTGTSGVGETQYF.

A few counts support this clone. This rearrangement joins TRBV5-6 to TRBJ1-6, with 7 bases matching TRBD1. Germline V gene data show CDR1 as SGHDT and CDR2 as YYEEEE. V trimming: 4 bases; J trimming: 10 bases; junction bases outside the gene matches: 14. The CDR3 totals 16 residues. The DNA of the CDR3 is TGTGCCAGCAGCCAAACGACAGGGAACCGCCCCTCACCCCTCCACTTT. Translating gives CASSQTTGNRPSPLHF.

A single count supports this clone. The rearrangement uses TRBV13 and TRBJ1-4; tentatively, D is TRBD1 (5 bases). The germline V and J ends were trimmed by 1 base and 8 bases, with 14 bases remaining between them. This CDR3 spans 15 amino acids. CDR1 and CDR2 (germline): PRHDT, FYEKMQ (reference sequence). The CDR3 sequence: CASSLDGGVKEKLFF. Written as DNA, the CDR3 is TGTGCCAGCAGCTTAGACGGAGGGGTTAAGGAAAAACTGTTTTTT.

The rearrangement uses TRBV10-3 and TRBJ2-5; D call uncertain. Trimming shortened V by 8 bases and J by 5 bases, and 9 bases separated the two germline ends. Germline lookup yields CDR1 ENHRY and CDR2 SYGVKD. The CDR3 spans 11 residues. Here the CDR3 DNA reads TGTGCCATCGGCGGAGTGGAGACCCAGTACTTC. As protein: CAIGGVETQYF.